This is a list of T cell receptor beta chains from one sample in a study of OX40 agonist ivuxolimab in advanced cancers. TCRdb keeps only in-frame clones here, not all; method: immunoSEQ multiplex PCR. The top ten hold 4.1% of the sample, which has tens of thousands of clones, 88% seen once. The sample was CD4+ or CD8+ T cells sorted from blood, taken in a trial of the OX40 agonist ivuxolimab. The receptors derive from an adult with an advanced solid tumor such as melanoma, head and neck, liver or kidney cancer. The CDR3 runs from the conserved cysteine through the conserved F or W. A D gene is named only where the DNA matches it firmly. A clone size is listed for some rows: how often the clone was seen (once, few, many), or a class if it is expanded.

TRBJ1-6	-	TRBV30	-	CAWSSLEAPLHF
TRBJ1-2	-	TRBV2	-	CASSERETWEGYTF
TRBJ2-1	-	TRBV28	TRBD2	CASSLGGVNEQFF
TRBJ2-3	-	TRBV4-2	-	CASSSQLTDTQYF
TRBJ1-5	-	TRBV6-1	TRBD1	CASSDGTGIGNQPQHF
TRBJ1-1	few	TRBV5-1	-	CASSPQQVNTEAFF
TRBJ2-7	once	TRBV15	TRBD1	CATSRDRTGEEQYF
TRBJ2-2	once	TRBV5-4	-	CASSGDLATGELFF
TRBJ2-6	-	TRBV7-9	-	CASSNLLGGPRANVLTF
TRBJ1-5	-	TRBV2	-	CASSPTDSNQPQHF
TRBJ2-5	-	TRBV7-2	-	CASSSPVGAGWETQYF
TRBJ2-7	-	TRBV7-6	-	CASSIPPGMGNEQYF
TRBJ2-6	-	TRBV6-1	-	CAILEGPGANVLTF
TRBJ2-1	-	TRBV10-3	-	CAISGGFDNEQFF
TRBJ1-2	few	TRBV6-1	-	CASGQWYGYTF
TRBJ2-7	-	TRBV5-1	-	CASSPQLGEQYF
TRBJ2-6	-	TRBV5-1	-	CASSLDGWASGANVLTF
TRBJ2-3	once	TRBV5-1	-	CASMRGGSTDTQYF
TRBJ2-6	-	TRBV14	-	CASSQVGANVLTF
TRBJ2-5	-	TRBV29-1	-	CSVSQEDLETQYF
TRBJ1-2	-	TRBV6-5	-	CAISESSIMGYTF
TRBJ1-4	-	TRBV19	-	CASSISQLGTNEKLFF
TRBJ2-3	-	TRBV5-6	TRBD2	CASSLRTSGADTQYF
TRBJ2-2	-	TRBV11-3	-	CASSRLIESNTGELFF
TRBJ2-5	-	TRBV15	TRBD2	CATSREVKREGRETQYF
TRBJ2-1	-	TRBV10-2	TRBD2	CASSDQLAGGPNEQFF
TRBJ2-7	once	TRBV2	-	CASSLKGGQNYEQYF
TRBJ2-1	-	TRBV14	TRBD2	CASSHPSGTYNEQFF
TRBJ2-1	-	TRBV29-1	-	CSVSPVRSYNEQFF
TRBJ2-4	once	TRBV23-1	TRBD2	CASSQSGTSGTSWDIQYF
TRBJ2-5	-	TRBV5-5	TRBD1	CASSWVGTGKETQYF
TRBJ1-5	once	TRBV6-1	TRBD1	CASSVWTGEQPQHF
TRBJ2-5	-	TRBV5-6	-	CASSLGVGSLETQYF
TRBJ2-6	-	TRBV6-5	-	CASSYNTGSGANVLTF
TRBJ2-1	-	TRBV19	TRBD2	CATKLAEHNEQFF